Listed below are T cell receptor beta chains from one sample, sequenced in a study of spatial heterogeneity in lung cancer. TCRdb reanalysed the 5' RACE reads using MiXCR and keeps one entry per CDR3 protein. The repertoire holds more than 65,000 distinct CDR3 sequences, roughly 12% seen once, with around 4.3% in the top ten. Source: PBMCs, taken at surgery. All receptors derive from a male donor with early-stage non-small cell lung cancer. CDR3s include the opening cysteine and the closing phenylalanine or tryptophan. The order of the fields is CDR3 length, clone size, J gene, D gene, V gene, CDR3 protein, CDR3 DNA. A D gene is named only where the DNA matches it firmly. Expanded clones get a size class; other rows say once, few or many, or leave the size out.

cdr3_length: 16
clone_size: NA
j_call: TRBJ2-1
d_call: TRBD2
v_call: TRBV29-1
cdr3_aa: CSGRGIAGGYNNEQFF
cdr3_nt: TGCAGCGGCCGAGGGATAGCGGGAGGCTATAACAATGAGCAGTTCTTC

cdr3_length: 13
clone_size: few
j_call: TRBJ1-5
d_call: NA
v_call: TRBV6-5
cdr3_aa: CASSYSINQPQHF
cdr3_nt: TGTGCCAGCAGTTACTCGATCAATCAGCCCCAGCATTTT

cdr3_length: 14
clone_size: many
j_call: TRBJ1-5
d_call: NA
v_call: TRBV10-3
cdr3_aa: CAISESPGNQPQHF
cdr3_nt: TGTGCCATCAGTGAGTCCCCAGGCAATCAGCCCCAGCATTTT

cdr3_length: 14
clone_size: few
j_call: TRBJ2-1
d_call: NA
v_call: TRBV3-1
cdr3_aa: CASSQALSYNEQFF
cdr3_nt: TGTGCCAGCAGCCAAGCACTTTCCTACAATGAGCAGTTCTTC

cdr3_length: 15
clone_size: NA
j_call: TRBJ2-6
d_call: NA
v_call: TRBV30
cdr3_aa: CAWSRGGSGANVLTF
cdr3_nt: TGTGCCTGGAGTAGGGGGGGTTCTGGGGCCAACGTCCTGACTTTC

cdr3_length: 15
clone_size: NA
j_call: TRBJ2-3
d_call: NA
v_call: TRBV7-2
cdr3_aa: CASSLSGTRTDTQYF
cdr3_nt: TGTGCCAGCAGCCTCTCCGGGACCCGCACAGATACGCAGTATTTT

cdr3_length: 15
clone_size: many
j_call: TRBJ2-1
d_call: TRBD1
v_call: TRBV9
cdr3_aa: CASSVEVTGVDEQFF
cdr3_nt: TGTGCCAGCAGCGTAGAAGTGACAGGGGTCGATGAGCAGTTCTTC

cdr3_length: 17
clone_size: few
j_call: TRBJ1-3
d_call: TRBD1
v_call: TRBV7-3
cdr3_aa: CASSRGGQGDPGNTIYF
cdr3_nt: TGTGCCAGCAGCCGCGGGGGACAGGGGGATCCCGGAAACACCATATATTTT

cdr3_length: 16
clone_size: few
j_call: TRBJ2-3
d_call: NA
v_call: TRBV20-1
cdr3_aa: CSAIGWLSGRADTQYF
cdr3_nt: TGCAGTGCAATCGGGTGGTTAAGCGGCCGCGCAGATACGCAGTATTTT

cdr3_length: 15
clone_size: NA
j_call: TRBJ1-1
d_call: NA
v_call: TRBV4-1
cdr3_aa: CASSQDWAGNTEAFF
cdr3_nt: TGCGCCAGCAGCCAAGATTGGGCAGGAAACACTGAAGCTTTCTTT

cdr3_length: 15
clone_size: NA
j_call: TRBJ2-2
d_call: TRBD2
v_call: TRBV7-8
cdr3_aa: CASSLLLAGVGELFF
cdr3_nt: TGTGCCAGCAGCTTACTACTAGCGGGAGTCGGGGAGCTGTTTTTT

cdr3_length: 13
clone_size: many
j_call: TRBJ2-5
d_call: NA
v_call: TRBV2
cdr3_aa: CASSFPTAETQYF
cdr3_nt: TGTGCCAGCAGCTTCCCGACAGCAGAGACCCAGTACTTC

cdr3_length: 14
clone_size: NA
j_call: TRBJ1-6
d_call: NA
v_call: TRBV21-1
cdr3_aa: CAGRKGYYNSPLHF
cdr3_nt: TGTGCCGGAAGGAAGGGGTACTATAATTCACCCCTCCACTTT

cdr3_length: 14
clone_size: NA
j_call: TRBJ2-3
d_call: NA
v_call: TRBV7-2
cdr3_aa: CASSPTGGTDTQYF
cdr3_nt: TGTGCCAGCAGCCCCACTGGGGGCACAGATACGCAGTATTTT

cdr3_length: 13
clone_size: many
j_call: TRBJ1-5
d_call: NA
v_call: TRBV19
cdr3_aa: CATSPRVNQPQHF
cdr3_nt: TGTGCCACCAGTCCACGGGTGAATCAGCCCCAGCATTTT

cdr3_length: 16
clone_size: NA
j_call: TRBJ2-3
d_call: TRBD2
v_call: TRBV18
cdr3_aa: CASSPPTGGSIDTQYF
cdr3_nt: TGTGCCAGCTCACCACCGACGGGGGGTTCCATAGATACGCAGTATTTT

cdr3_length: 12
clone_size: few
j_call: TRBJ2-7
d_call: TRBD2
v_call: TRBV27
cdr3_aa: CASGLADYEQYF
cdr3_nt: TGTGCCAGCGGACTAGCGGACTACGAGCAGTACTTC

cdr3_length: 14
clone_size: many
j_call: TRBJ1-2
d_call: NA
v_call: TRBV5-6
cdr3_aa: CASSWGRGTYGYTF
cdr3_nt: TGTGCCAGCAGCTGGGGAAGGGGGACCTATGGCTACACCTTC

cdr3_length: 14
clone_size: NA
j_call: TRBJ2-1
d_call: NA
v_call: TRBV2
cdr3_aa: CASSPRGVRNEQFF
cdr3_nt: TGTGCCAGCAGCCCCAGGGGCGTCAGGAATGAGCAGTTCTTC